This T cell receptor (beta chain) is drawn from a study of high-grade serous ovarian cancer treatment subgroups. V was cut by 3 bases and J by 1 base, with 6 bases left in between. Germline CDR1 and CDR2: SNHLY and FYNNEI. There are 13 residues in the CDR3. The tumor samples were collected prior to definitive surgery or chemotherapy. TCRdb keeps only in-frame clones here, not all; method: immunoSEQ multiplex PCR. The sample records 2,000 to 2,500 clones, around 65% being singletons. This TCR came from a human donor with high-grade serous ovarian cancer. V gene TRBV2 combines with J gene TRBJ2-5, with no clear D. Sample: tumor tissue. The CDR3 reads CASSESVQETQYF. The CDR3 nucleotides read TGTGCCAGCAGTGAGTCGGTCCAAGAGACCCAGTACTTC.